Only one count was recorded for the clone carrying this TCR beta chain. TCRdb keeps only in-frame clones here, not all; method: immunoSEQ multiplex PCR. The sample has some 150,000 clones, about 85% seen once. This sample is part of a study of blood T cell repertoires in COVID-19. Across the study: In each case, the material was cDNA or gDNA derived from T cells, B-cell-depleted T cells, or PBMCs.

There are 15 residues in the CDR3. Looked up from germline, CDR1 is MNHNS and CDR2 is SASEGT. V shed 1 base, J shed 7 bases, and the junction held 2 bases outside the gene matches. This clonotype originated in a man aged 40-50 years with acute or convalescent COVID-19. The chain has TRBV6-1 and TRBJ1-4, with 11 nucleotides matching TRBD1. The sequencing sample was made of peripheral blood. CDR3 in DNA: TGTGCCAGCAGTGAAGGGGGACAGGGGGGTGAAAAACTGTTTTTT. Protein sequence: CASSEGGQGGEKLFF.